Below, 23 T cell receptor beta chains from the same sample are listed, as sequenced in a study of T cell responses to AZD1222 COVID-19 vaccine. Produced via immunoSEQ multiplex PCR; TCRdb's table is partial and in-frame only. The sample includes about 150,000 clones, around 87% seen only once; the top ten take about 8.9%. The sample here was peripheral blood, taken 28 days after the second AZD1222 dose. The origin of the receptors is an adult who received the AZD1222 COVID-19 vaccine.

This clone was detected only a few times. In the same sample, other DNA sequences code for this CDR3. The genes are TRBV4-3 and TRBJ2-7; D unclear. This CDR3 contains 14 residues. Trimming pared 0 bases from V and 3 bases from J, leaving 9 bases between. Per the germline V gene, CDR1 is LGHNA and CDR2 is YSLEER. This CDR3 is CASSQEYGDYEQYF. The CDR3 DNA sequence: TGCGCCAGCAGCCAAGAGTACGGTGACTACGAGCAGTACTTC.

The chain recombines TRBV6-2 or TRBV6-3 with TRBJ2-7; maybe TRBD1 (5 bases). The CDR3 length is 14 residues. The germline V gene has CDR1 MNHEY and CDR2 SVGEGT. Deletions cut 6 bases from V and 2 bases from J, with 14 bases between. The CDR3 DNA reads TGTGCCAGCAGCCGACTGGACACCGCCTACGAGCAGTACTTC. Translating it yields CASSRLDTAYEQYF.

This rearrangement joins TRBV3-1 (or the pseudogene TRBV3-2) to TRBJ1-6; 9 bases fit TRBD1. The CDR3 loop spans 13 amino acids. Germline CDR1 and CDR2: LGHDT and YNNKEL (reference sequence). J gave up 9 bases and V 7 bases, and 4 bases lay outside the gene matches. CDR3: CASNGDRVSPLHF. For the CDR3, the DNA is TGTGCCAGCAATGGGGACAGGGTTTCACCCCTCCACTTT.

This chain links TRBV11-3 with TRBJ2-3; 10 bases agree with TRBD2. V dropped 5 bases and J dropped 12; count of bases not matched to a gene: 8. The CDR3 is made up of 13 amino acids. Germline values: CDR1 SGHNT, CDR2 YENEEA. CDR3 sequence (DNA): TGTGCCAGCAGCACGATAGCGGGAGGCCTCCAGTATTTT. Translating it yields CASSTIAGGLQYF.

On this clone itself: This sequence may be a read error, since a much larger clone differs from it by one base. The chain employs TRBV2 and TRBJ1-6, with TRBD1 identical over 9 bases. V lost 7 bases to trimming and J lost 7 bases; unmatched junction nucleotides: 2. The CDR3 loop spans 13 amino acids. CDR1 is SNHLY, CDR2 FYNNEI, per germline. CDR3 protein: CASIGQGNSPLHF. The CDR3 DNA sequence: TGTGCCAGCATCGGACAGGGGAATTCACCCCTCCACTTT.

This clone is a singleton in its sample. The chain has TRBV28 and TRBJ2-5, with TRBD1 matching over 7 bases. Germline CDR1 and CDR2: MDHEN and SYDVKM. V shed 5 bases, J shed 3 bases, and the junction held 3 bases outside the gene matches. This CDR3 spans 13 amino acids. CDR3 sequence: CASSPGTEETQYF. CDR3 sequence (DNA): TGTGCCAGCAGTCCCGGGACAGAAGAGACCCAGTACTTC.

The chain joins TRBV19 to TRBJ1-1, with no clear D. The CDR3 is 13 amino acids. Germline assignment: CDR1 LNHDA and CDR2 SQIVND (reference sequence). The V end lost 6 bases, the J end lost 0 bases, and 8 bases lay between the germline ends. The CDR3 DNA reads TGTGCCAGTAGGAGCAGCATGAACACTGAAGCTTTCTTT. Translated: CASRSSMNTEAFF.

The J gene is TRBJ1-5, the V gene TRBV6-2 or TRBV6-3; no clear D. Germline CDR1 reads MNHEY; CDR2 reads SVGEGT. Trimming cost V 2 bases and J 7 bases, with 9 bases left between them. This CDR3 region has 13 residues. The CDR3 spells CASSYLVLQPQHF. The CDR3 bases are TGTGCCAGCAGTTACCTGGTCTTACAGCCCCAGCATTTT.

This clone was found once. The chain carries TRBV6-5 and TRBJ2-1; D is possibly TRBD2 (6 bases). CDR3 size: 12 residues. The germline gives CDR1 MNHEY, CDR2 SVGAGI. Trimming removed 7 bases at V and 6 bases at J, with 10 bases between. DNA of the CDR3: TGTGCCAGCATAGGGAGGAGCAATGAGCAGTTCTTC. Translated, it gives CASIGRSNEQFF.

The V and J genes are TRBV3-1 (or the pseudogene TRBV3-2) and TRBJ1-1; 7 bases are a match to TRBD1. Germline lookup yields CDR1 LGHDT and CDR2 YNNKEL (reference sequence). V lost 4 bases, J lost 8 bases, and 4 bases stayed unmatched. The CDR3 is made up of 12 amino acids. The CDR3 reads CASSRQGGEAFF. The CDR3, as DNA: TGTGCCAGCAGCCGACAGGGAGGGGAAGCTTTCTTT.

The V and J genes are TRBV7-9 and TRBJ1-6; D not resolved. Per germline, CDR1 SEHNR and CDR2 FQNEAQ (reference sequence). V dropped 1 base and J dropped 12 bases, with 4 bases sitting between them. The CDR3 spans 11 residues. This chain's CDR3 is CASSLGEPLHF. The CDR3 DNA sequence: TGTGCCAGCAGCTTAGGGGAACCCCTCCACTTT. Drawing the rest from reference TRBV7-9 and TRBJ1-6, the complete variable domain is DTGVSQNPRHKITKRGQNVTFRCDPISEHNRLYWYRQTLGQGPEFLTYFQNEAQLEKSRLLSDRFSAERPKGSFSTLEIQRTEQGDSAMYLCASSLGEPLHFGNGTRLTVT.

The chain is built from TRBV4-1 and TRBJ1-1; TRBD1 is a possible D gene (6 bases). CDR3 length: 15 residues. The ends were cut back, 3 bases at V and 2 bases at J, with 13 bases in the middle. Germline V gene data show CDR1 as MGHRA and CDR2 as YSYEKL. The CDR3 DNA is TGCGCCAGCAGCCAGGAGGACAGCATCAACACTGAAGCTTTCTTT. It yields the protein CASSQEDSINTEAFF.

The V gene is TRBV28, the J gene TRBJ2-7; 7 nucleotides line up with TRBD2. Per germline, CDR1 MDHEN and CDR2 SYDVKM. This CDR3 has 16 amino acids. The ends lost 6 bases at V and 10 bases at J; junction bases unmatched: 21. Here the CDR3 DNA reads TGTGCCAGCAGCGCCATCTTTTCGCTCGGGGACTACGGACAGTACTTC. Its translation: CASSAIFSLGDYGQYF.

The CDR3: CASSDSGPTDTQYF. The CDR3 coding sequence is TGTGCCAGCAGTGATTCGGGTCCCACAGATACGCAGTATTTT. The rearrangement joins TRBV6-4 to TRBJ2-3; D gene ambiguous. From germline, CDR1 is MRHNA and CDR2 SNTAGT. V lost 3 bases, J lost 2 bases, and 9 bases lay in between. The CDR3 is made up of 14 amino acids.

As DNA, the CDR3 is TGTGCCAGCAGCTTAGACCAGGGGGCCATTCGGGGCTACACCTTC. It codes for CASSLDQGAIRGYTF. This chain links TRBV7-2 with TRBJ1-2, with 8 bases that match TRBD1. This CDR3 comprises 15 residues. Germline CDR1 and CDR2: SGHTA and FQGNSA. V was clipped by 1 base and J by 8 bases; unmatched bases: 9. Looking up the rest from reference TRBV7-2 and TRBJ1-2 gives the full variable domain: GAGVSQSPSNKVTEKGKDVELRCDPISGHTALYWYRQSLGQGLEFLIYFQGNSAPDKSGLPSDRFSAERTGGSVSTLTIQRTQQEDSAVYLCASSLDQGAIRGYTFGSGTRLTVV.

V is TRBV2 and J is TRBJ2-1; 13 positions match TRBD2. Germline loops: CDR1 SNHLY, CDR2 FYNNEI. CDR3 size: 14 residues. The V and J ends lost 6 bases and 8 bases, in that order; junction bases with no gene match: 4. The CDR3 protein is CASRVGLAGYEQFF. In nucleotides, the CDR3 is TGTGCCAGCAGAGTGGGACTAGCGGGATATGAGCAGTTCTTC.

The rearrangement uses TRBV30 and TRBJ2-1, with D perhaps TRBD2 (6 bases). V lost 2 bases and J lost 3, with 20 bases in between. Germline assignment: CDR1 GTSNPN and CDR2 SVGIG (reference sequence). The CDR3 contains 17 residues. In DNA, the CDR3 is TGTGCCTGGAGTAACCACGGGACTCCGTTTCTCTACAATGAGCAGTTCTTC. Protein sequence: CAWSNHGTPFLYNEQFF.

The chain joins TRBV21-1 to TRBJ2-7; the D call of TRBD1 is as the table states it, not checked on the DNA. TRBV21-1 is assigned pseudogene status. The CDR3 is made up of 16 amino acids. CDR3 bases: TGTGCCAGCAGCCCTTTCCGGGACAGGCGATCCTACGAGCAGTACTTC. Encoded protein: CASSPFRDRRSYEQYF.

The rearrangement joins TRBV19 to TRBJ1-5; 7 positions match TRBD1. Germline loops: CDR1 LNHDA, CDR2 SQIVND (reference sequence). Trimming cost V 0 bases and J 1 base; bases outside gene matches: 3. The CDR3 sequence is 16 residues long. CDR3 protein: CASSIEGQRSNQPQHF. DNA of the CDR3: TGTGCCAGTAGTATAGAGGGACAGCGAAGCAATCAGCCCCAGCATTTT.

J is TRBJ2-1 and V is TRBV7-8; 8 bases map to TRBD2. Germline-derived CDR1 and CDR2 are SGHVS and FQNEAQ. The CDR3 is 16 residues long. V trimming: 0 bases; J trimming: 5 bases; junction bases outside the gene matches: 6. The CDR3 is CASSLAFSGTHNEQFF. Written as DNA, the CDR3 is TGTGCCAGCAGCTTAGCCTTTAGCGGGACTCACAATGAGCAGTTCTTC.

This sequence joins TRBV7-2 and TRBJ2-7; no clear D gene. Germline V gene data show CDR1 as SGHTA and CDR2 as FQGNSA. The V gene lost 2 bases and the J gene lost 3 bases, with 14 bases spanning the gap. The CDR3 spans 15 residues. CDR3 coding DNA: TGTGCCAGCAGCTTAAGTCCAGGAGAGCTCTACGAGCAGTACTTC. Its protein product is CASSLSPGELYEQYF. Combining the CDR3 with reference TRBV7-2 and TRBJ2-7 gives the whole variable domain GAGVSQSPSNKVTEKGKDVELRCDPISGHTALYWYRQSLGQGLEFLIYFQGNSAPDKSGLPSDRFSAERTGGSVSTLTIQRTQQEDSAVYLCASSLSPGELYEQYFGPGTRLTVT.

V usage is TRBV9 and J usage is TRBJ1-1; weak D call: TRBD1 (5 bases). CDR1 SGDLS and CDR2 YYNGEE come from the germline V gene. The CDR3 spans 12 residues. V shed 6 bases and J shed 5 bases, with 11 bases lying between them. CDR3 in amino acids: CASTAPGTEAFF. CDR3 bases: TGTGCCAGCACCGCCCCAGGGACTGAAGCTTTCTTT.

As DNA, the CDR3 is TGTGCCAGCAGCTTAGCCAAACAGGGGGTAAAAGACTATGGCTACACCTTC. This encodes CASSLAKQGVKDYGYTF. The chain uses TRBV13 and TRBJ1-2, with 8 nucleotides matching TRBD1. CDR1 PRHDT and CDR2 FYEKMQ come from the germline V gene (reference sequence). This CDR3 contains 17 residues. V shed 1 base and J 3 bases; nucleotides not matched to a gene: 10.